The table lists the clone carrying this T cell receptor (beta chain) with many counts. Its specificity is unknown. This specimen belongs to a study of regulatory T cells in long-lasting Graves disease. Broader study findings: Relative to new patients (around 1,000), persistent patients exhibited greater sharing of public clonotypes (about 3,000).

According to the study, TCR beta libraries were built with iRepertoire HTBI primers and CDR3-region Arm-PCR. TCRdb ran MiXCR on the multiplex PCR reads and lists one entry per CDR3 protein. The top ten clones hold approximately 24% of a sample with some 250,000 distinct CDR3 sequences, approximately 20% of them seen once. The time point is: newly diagnosed GD, antithyroid drugs for less than 3 months. From PBMCs, RNA was extracted and then used to make the TCR library. The sequence was obtained from a female donor with Graves disease. Sequenced material: peripheral blood mononuclear cells (PBMCs), taken at new diagnosis, from a patient treated with antithyroid drugs.

The CDR3 DNA is TGTGCCAGCAGATCCCCCTCCCCGGACAGAAACTATGGCTACACCTTC. It specifies CASRSPSPDRNYGYTF. The chain has TRBV7-8 and TRBJ1-2; a weak D match, TRBD1 (6 bases). Trimming left V 6 bases short and J 2 bases short, with 19 bases between. The CDR3 has 16 amino acids. Germline assignment: CDR1 SGHVS and CDR2 FQNEAQ.